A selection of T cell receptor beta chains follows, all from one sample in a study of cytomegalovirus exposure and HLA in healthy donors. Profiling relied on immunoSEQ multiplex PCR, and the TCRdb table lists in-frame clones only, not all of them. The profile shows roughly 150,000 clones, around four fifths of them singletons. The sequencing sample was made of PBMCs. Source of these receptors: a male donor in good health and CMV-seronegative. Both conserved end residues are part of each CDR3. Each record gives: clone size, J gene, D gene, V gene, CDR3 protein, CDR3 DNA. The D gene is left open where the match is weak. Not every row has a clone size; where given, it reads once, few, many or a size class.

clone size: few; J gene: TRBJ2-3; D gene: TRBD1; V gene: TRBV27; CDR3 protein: CASARPRDRSRADTQYF; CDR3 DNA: TGTGCCAGCGCCCGACCTCGGGACAGGTCGCGAGCAGATACGCAGTATTTT
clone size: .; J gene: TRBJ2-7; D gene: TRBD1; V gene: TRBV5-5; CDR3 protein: CASSDRGFAYEQYF; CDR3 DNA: TGTGCCAGCAGCGACAGGGGGTTTGCCTACGAGCAGTACTTC
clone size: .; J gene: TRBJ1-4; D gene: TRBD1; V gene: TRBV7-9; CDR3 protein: CASSRQGNEKLFF; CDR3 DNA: TGTGCCAGCAGCCGACAGGGTAACGAAAAACTGTTTTTT
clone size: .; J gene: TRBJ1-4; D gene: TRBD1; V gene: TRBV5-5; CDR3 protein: CASSPGQGGNEKLFF; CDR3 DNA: TGTGCCAGCAGCCCGGGACAGGGGGGTAATGAAAAACTGTTTTTT
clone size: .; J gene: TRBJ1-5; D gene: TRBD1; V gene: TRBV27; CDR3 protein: CASTATGSRNQPQHF; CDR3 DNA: TGTGCCAGCACCGCGACAGGGTCCCGCAATCAGCCCCAGCATTTT
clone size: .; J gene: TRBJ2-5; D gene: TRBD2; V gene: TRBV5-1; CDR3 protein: CASSLETSDRETQYF; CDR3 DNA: TGCGCCAGCAGCTTGGAGACTAGCGATAGAGAGACCCAGTACTTC
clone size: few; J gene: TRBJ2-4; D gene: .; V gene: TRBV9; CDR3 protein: CASSVGGQLAKNIQYF; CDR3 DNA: TGTGCCAGCAGCGTAGGTGGGCAGCTAGCCAAAAACATTCAGTACTTC
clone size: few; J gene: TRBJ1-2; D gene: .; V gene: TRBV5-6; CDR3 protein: CASSFLARYTF; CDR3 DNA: TGTGCCAGCAGCTTTTTGGCCCGCTACACCTTC
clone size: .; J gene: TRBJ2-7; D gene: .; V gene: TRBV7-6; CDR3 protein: CASSSPRLGLYEQYF; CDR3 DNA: TGTGCCAGCAGCTCACCCAGACTGGGGCTCTACGAGCAGTACTTC
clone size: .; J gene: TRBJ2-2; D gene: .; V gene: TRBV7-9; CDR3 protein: CASNKAQSGELFF; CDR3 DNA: TGTGCCAGCAACAAGGCACAGTCCGGGGAGCTGTTTTTT
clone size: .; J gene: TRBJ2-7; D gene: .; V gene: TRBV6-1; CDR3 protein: CASSEGRAYEQYF; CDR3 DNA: TGTGCCAGCAGTGAAGGGAGGGCCTACGAGCAGTACTTC
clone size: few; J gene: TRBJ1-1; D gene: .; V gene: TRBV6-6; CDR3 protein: CASSYSYGEAFF; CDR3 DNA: TGTGCCAGCAGTTACTCGTACGGTGAAGCTTTCTTT
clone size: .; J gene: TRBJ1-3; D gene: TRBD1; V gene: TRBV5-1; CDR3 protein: CASSSGGTASGNTIYF; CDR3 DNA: TGCGCCAGCAGCTCAGGGGGGACAGCCTCTGGAAACACCATATATTTT
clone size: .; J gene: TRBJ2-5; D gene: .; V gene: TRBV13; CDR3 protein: CASSEDQETQYF; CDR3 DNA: TGTGCCAGCAGCGAGGACCAAGAGACCCAGTACTTC
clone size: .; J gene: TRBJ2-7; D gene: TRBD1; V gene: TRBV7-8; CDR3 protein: CASSYGVGTGATYEQYF; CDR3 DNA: TGTGCCAGCAGCTACGGGGTGGGGACAGGGGCCACCTACGAGCAGTACTTC
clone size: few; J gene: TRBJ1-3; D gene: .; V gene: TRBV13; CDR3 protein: CASSSLGPDSGNTIYF; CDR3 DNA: TGTGCCAGCAGCTCCCTTGGCCCCGACTCTGGAAACACCATATATTTT
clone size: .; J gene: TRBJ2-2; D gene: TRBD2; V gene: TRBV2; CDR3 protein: CASATSGRFGELFF; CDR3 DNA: TGTGCCAGCGCGACTAGCGGGAGGTTCGGGGAGCTGTTTTTT
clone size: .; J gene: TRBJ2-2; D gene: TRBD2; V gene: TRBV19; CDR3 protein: CASRPTSGSITGELFF; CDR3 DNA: TGTGCCAGTAGACCTACTAGCGGGAGTATCACCGGGGAGCTGTTTTTT
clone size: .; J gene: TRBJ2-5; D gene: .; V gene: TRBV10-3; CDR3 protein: CAISGGAGRETQYF; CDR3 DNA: TGTGCCATCAGTGGGGGTGCAGGGCGGGAGACCCAGTACTTC
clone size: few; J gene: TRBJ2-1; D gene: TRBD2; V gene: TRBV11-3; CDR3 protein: CASLESLSGGASTHGNEQFF; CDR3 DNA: TGTGCCAGCCTCGAGTCCCTTAGCGGGGGGGCCTCCACACACGGAAATGAGCAGTTCTTC
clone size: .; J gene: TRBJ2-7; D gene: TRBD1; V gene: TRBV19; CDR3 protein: CATRTGGSYEQYF; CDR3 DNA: TGTGCCACCCGGACAGGGGGCTCCTACGAGCAGTACTTC
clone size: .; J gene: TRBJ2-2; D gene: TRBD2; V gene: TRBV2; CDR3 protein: CASSEPGRQELFF; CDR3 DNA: TGTGCCAGCAGTGAACCCGGGAGGCAAGAGCTGTTTTTT